Reported below is one TCR beta chain. This sample is drawn from a study of blood T cell repertoires in COVID-19. Study-wide background: Acute and convalescent COVID-19 samples came from the United States, Italy and Spain. T cells, B-cell-depleted T cells, or PBMCs supplied cDNA or gDNA.

Profiling relied on immunoSEQ multiplex PCR, and the TCRdb table lists in-frame clones only, not all of them. Here the sample spans around 310,000 clones, roughly 86% being singletons. The sample consisted of PBMCs or T cells enriched from blood (not recorded which). This clonotype was sampled from a woman in her 30s who had recovered from COVID-19.

CDR3: CASSSPGRARDSPLHF. CDR3 sequence (DNA): TGTGCCAGCAGTTCCCCGGGCAGGGCGCGAGATTCACCCCTCCACTTT. The chain joins TRBV28 to TRBJ1-6; a weak D match, TRBD1 (5 bases). V lost 4 bases and J 8 bases, leaving 18 bases between the germline ends. The CDR3 spans 16 residues. Per germline, CDR1 MDHEN and CDR2 SYDVKM.